The 15 T cell receptor beta chains presented below share a single source sample, sequenced in a study of blood T cell repertoires in COVID-19. Assay used: immunoSEQ multiplex PCR; TCRdb lists only in-frame clones, some missing. The table records about 380,000 clones, roughly 91% of them present only once. Specimen: PBMCs or T cells enriched from blood (not recorded which). Every receptor here comes from a woman between 18 and 29 years old who had recovered from COVID-19.

V is TRBV7-9 and J is TRBJ1-1; D remains ambiguous. There are 15 residues in the CDR3. Deletions cut 1 base from V and 1 base from J, with 10 bases between. Germline loops: CDR1 SEHNR, CDR2 FQNEAQ (reference sequence). The CDR3 here is CASSLVRYWNTEAFF. In DNA form, the CDR3 reads TGTGCCAGCAGCTTAGTCCGCTATTGGAACACTGAAGCTTTCTTT.

The chain carries TRBV2 and TRBJ2-7; D is undetermined. The germline gives CDR1 SNHLY, CDR2 FYNNEI. The CDR3 is 13 amino acids. V lost 8 bases and J lost 1, with 12 bases in between. The CDR3: CASWHTESYEQYF. CDR3 nucleotide sequence: TGTGCCAGCTGGCACACCGAATCCTACGAGCAGTACTTC.

The chain has TRBV6-2 or TRBV6-3 and TRBJ2-1, with D perhaps matching TRBD1 (5 bases). The length of the CDR3 is 12 residues. Germline assignment: CDR1 MNHEY and CDR2 SVGEGT. Trimming pared 3 bases from V and 12 bases from J, leaving 12 bases between. Here the CDR3 DNA reads TGTGCCAGCAGTTATGGGGCCGGCGGGCAGTTCTTC. As protein: CASSYGAGGQFF.

V usage is TRBV10-3 and J usage is TRBJ2-7, with D possibly matching TRBD2 (6 bases). The germline V gene has CDR1 ENHRY and CDR2 SYGVKD. This CDR3 contains 13 residues. Deletions cut 7 bases from V and 2 bases from J, with 12 bases between. CDR3 DNA sequence: TGTGCCATCAAGGGCGGGGACCCCTACGAGCAGTACTTC. It yields the protein CAIKGGDPYEQYF.

This rearrangement joins TRBV6-6 to TRBJ2-2; 8 nucleotides agree with TRBD2. The V gene end was trimmed by 6 bases and the J gene end by 4 bases; junction bases not matched to a gene: 10. This CDR3 comprises 16 residues. Germline CDR1 is MNHNY and CDR2 is SVGAGI (reference sequence). The chain's CDR3 is CASSLPAGGSTGELFF. The CDR3 DNA is TGTGCCAGCAGCCTTCCGGCGGGGGGATCCACCGGGGAGCTGTTTTTT.

The V and J genes are TRBV19 and TRBJ1-2; D is possibly TRBD1 (5 bases). Between the trimmed V and J ends, which lost 3 bases and 2 bases, there was a span of 10 bases. This CDR3 is built from 14 residues. CDR1 and CDR2 from the germline V gene are LNHDA and SQIVND (reference sequence). The CDR3 bases are TGTGCCAGTAGTATCCCGACAGCCAACTATGGCTACACCTTC. It translates to CASSIPTANYGYTF.

This chain connects TRBV19 to TRBJ2-7, with 9 bases lining up with TRBD1. Germline CDR1 LNHDA, CDR2 SQIVND (reference sequence). With V trimmed by 5 bases and J by 1 base, 3 bases remained unmatched. This CDR3 is 14 amino acids long. The CDR3 DNA reads as TGTGCCAGTAGTCTACAGGGGGCATCCTACGAGCAGTACTTC. It encodes CASSLQGASYEQYF.

The chain recombines TRBV6-5 with TRBJ1-5; D is uncertain. Trimming removed 1 base from V and 3 bases from J, with 13 bases in between. Germline V gives CDR1 MNHEY, CDR2 SVGAGI. The CDR3 consists of 16 residues. The CDR3 coding sequence is TGTGCCAGCAGTTACTTGCCCCCGGGGTCCAATCAGCCCCAGCATTTT. It yields the protein CASSYLPPGSNQPQHF.

This sequence joins TRBV30 and TRBJ1-1; D is undetermined. The germline V gene has CDR1 GTSNPN and CDR2 SVGIG (reference sequence). The CDR3 has 11 residues. Trimming stripped 4 bases from V and 1 base from J, with 4 bases between. CDR3: CAWTWNTEAFF. In DNA form, the CDR3 reads TGTGCCTGGACGTGGAACACTGAAGCTTTCTTT.

The chain has TRBV6-1 and TRBJ1-2, with 9 bases identical to TRBD1. This CDR3 has 15 amino acids. Germline V CDR1 and CDR2: MNHNS, SASEGT. Trimming cost V 1 base and J 4 bases; bases outside gene matches: 4. In DNA form, the CDR3 reads TGTGCCAGCAGTGAAGAGTGGACAGGGGCCTATGGCTACACCTTC. Translating gives CASSEEWTGAYGYTF.

The chain is built from TRBV9 and TRBJ1-4, with 7 positions matching TRBD1. Per the germline V gene, CDR1 is SGDLS and CDR2 is YYNGEE. The J segment lost 5 bases and the V segment lost 0 bases, leaving 4 bases of the junction unmatched. The CDR3 is 15 residues long. The CDR3 DNA follows: TGTGCCAGCAGCGTAGAAGGGGGCAGGAATGAAAAACTGTTTTTT. Its protein product is CASSVEGGRNEKLFF.

The chain recombines TRBV3-1 (or the pseudogene TRBV3-2) with TRBJ2-2; 12 nucleotides align to TRBD2. This CDR3 is 17 amino acids long. Germline assignment: CDR1 LGHDT and CDR2 YNNKEL (reference sequence). The V gene end was trimmed by 0 bases and the J gene end by 6 bases; junction bases not matched to a gene: 5. The CDR3 DNA follows: TGTGCCAGCAGCCAAGATCCTAGCGGGGGGGCCCCCGGGGAGCTGTTTTTT. It is translated as CASSQDPSGGAPGELFF.

V and J are TRBV5-1 and TRBJ1-3; no clear D. The CDR3 contains 15 residues. In germline, CDR1 is SGHRS, CDR2 YFSETQ. V lost 4 bases, J lost 4 bases, and 15 bases lay in between. The chain's CDR3 is CASSQSSPPGNTIYF. In nucleotides, the CDR3 is TGCGCCAGCAGCCAGTCATCTCCCCCCGGAAACACCATATATTTT.

The V gene is TRBV28, the J gene TRBJ1-2, with a tentative D call TRBD1 (5 bases). Deletions cut 7 bases from V and 6 bases from J, with 15 bases between. The CDR3 is 13 amino acids. CDR1 is MDHEN, CDR2 SYDVKM, per germline. DNA of the CDR3: TGTGCCAGCACCCTTGGGGGGGGGAATGGCTACACCTTC. This sequence encodes CASTLGGGNGYTF.

V and J are TRBV28 and TRBJ2-7; TRBD1 might be the D (7 bases). Germline V gene sequence: CDR1 MDHEN, CDR2 SYDVKM. V dropped 3 bases and J dropped 5 bases, with 17 bases sitting between them. The CDR3 consists of 15 residues. CDR3 DNA: TGTGCCAGCAGTTTTACGGCAGGGGGGAAGGACGAGCAGTACTTC. Amino acid sequence: CASSFTAGGKDEQYF. The variable domain in full, completed from reference TRBV28 and TRBJ2-7, reads DVKVTQSSRYLVKRTGEKVFLECVQDMDHENMFWYRQDPGLGLRLIYFSYDVKMKEKGDIPEGYSVSREKKERFSLILESASTNQTSMYLCASSFTAGGKDEQYFGPGTRLTVT.